Sequencing of this T cell receptor (beta chain) was carried out in a study of cytotoxic CD8 clonotypes in ibrutinib-treated CLL. Overall study results and limits: The study sampled sustained-remission and progressing patients at different times. Whereas clonality rose at ibrutinib response, it declined toward baseline at progression.

Deep sequencing aimed at 1 in 200,000 to 1 in 1 million T cells' resolution. Assay used: immunoSEQ multiplex PCR; TCRdb lists only in-frame clones, some missing. This table holds about 160,000 clones, about four fifths found once. A note on this clone: The antigen is not known.

Genomic DNA in a quantity of roughly 2.2 micrograms was derived from cryopreserved PBMCs for TCR beta libraries. The ends were cut back, 6 bases at V and 3 bases at J, with 2 bases in the middle. The germline CDR1 and CDR2 sequences are MDHEN and SYDVKM. The CDR3 is 10 amino acids. This clonotype originated in a human donor with chronic lymphocytic leukemia. The starting material was PBMCs, obtained after 24 months of ibrutinib treatment. V is TRBV28 and J is TRBJ1-2; no firm D call. CDR3 bases: TGTGCCAGCAGAGACTATGGCTACACCTTC. Its translation is CASRDYGYTF.